Listed below are T cell receptor beta chains from one sample, sequenced in a study of CXCR3-negative and CXCR3-positive naive CD8 T cells. TCRdb re-called the 5' RACE reads; every CDR3 protein appears as one record, without DNA. This sample lists tens of thousands of distinct CDR3 sequences; its ten largest clones have 0.7% to 1%. The sample was naive CXCR3+ CD8+ T cells from blood. The receptors originated from a human donor in good health. Some clones in this sample may be carry-over from other donors' samples. Both conserved end residues are part of each CDR3.

V: TRBV4-1; J: TRBJ2-1; CDR3: CASSQGEGNEQFF
V: TRBV20-1; J: TRBJ1-3; CDR3: CSARVSRPGTGNTIYF
V: TRBV4-3; J: TRBJ2-3; CDR3: CASSQGKGAGADTQYF
V: TRBV7-7; J: TRBJ2-2; CDR3: CASSPGTGVVGELFF
V: TRBV6-2/TRBV6-3; J: TRBJ2-1; CDR3: CASSPGTSGRVGEQFF
V: TRBV7-9; J: TRBJ1-3; CDR3: CASSSSQGSPGNTIYF
V: TRBV25-1; J: TRBJ1-2; CDR3: CASRQTGGYGYTF
V: TRBV28; J: TRBJ2-3; CDR3: CASSFSTGLDTQYF
V: TRBV7-2; J: TRBJ1-4; CDR3: CASSSLGGGDEKLFF
V: TRBV27; J: TRBJ2-5; CDR3: CASGEAGSPLRETQYF
V: TRBV7-6; J: TRBJ1-4; CDR3: CASSLYDRGGEKLFF
V: TRBV27; J: TRBJ1-5; CDR3: CASSQGLGNQPQHF
V: TRBV28; J: TRBJ1-2; CDR3: CASSGDRWFYTF
V: TRBV28; J: TRBJ1-1; CDR3: CASSDPESEAFF
V: TRBV6-5; J: TRBJ1-1; CDR3: CASSYSIAGLYTEAFF
V: TRBV19; J: TRBJ2-2; CDR3: CASSIDLGLAPGELFF
V: TRBV9; J: TRBJ2-4; CDR3: CASSGAGGLKNIQYF
V: TRBV29-1; J: TRBJ2-1; CDR3: CSVVGALSYNEQFF
V: TRBV27; J: TRBJ1-1; CDR3: CATQDRDSGRGTEAFF
V: TRBV7-2; J: TRBJ1-1; CDR3: CASSSARLAFF
V: TRBV6-1; J: TRBJ2-1; CDR3: CASNLPSYNEQFF
V: TRBV7-8; J: TRBJ1-3; CDR3: CAGGAGNTIYF
V: TRBV28; J: TRBJ2-2; CDR3: CASSLLGRGTGELFF
V: TRBV28; J: TRBJ2-7; CDR3: CASSFKGLGYEQYF
V: TRBV2; J: TRBJ2-1; CDR3: CASSDTDKQFF
V: TRBV5-1; J: TRBJ2-3; CDR3: CASTRSRGRTDTQYF
V: TRBV4-1; J: TRBJ1-2; CDR3: CASSQPGQKKGYTF
V: TRBV13; J: TRBJ2-7; CDR3: CASSPGQPAYEQYF
V: TRBV20-1; J: TRBJ1-6; CDR3: CSAPSSSYNSPLHF
V: TRBV11-2; J: TRBJ2-1; CDR3: CASSLVGPYSGEQFF
V: TRBV4-2; J: TRBJ2-1; CDR3: CASSQVGVPSGDYNEQFF
V: TRBV29-1; J: TRBJ2-5; CDR3: CSVEGASGEETQYF
V: TRBV6-6; J: TRBJ1-1; CDR3: CASSYYDTEAFF
V: TRBV7-2; J: TRBJ1-2; CDR3: CASSLVQGDRAGYTF
V: TRBV12-3/TRBV12-4; J: TRBJ2-7; CDR3: CASSLGGTALYEQYF
V: TRBV28; J: TRBJ2-3; CDR3: CASSLVSAFTDTQYF
V: TRBV25-1; J: TRBJ2-7; CDR3: CASSEAPSLPYEQYF